This T cell receptor beta chain comes out of a study of T cell responses to AZD1222 COVID-19 vaccine. Study-wide points: White British people made up most donors, females outnumbered males, and clonal diversity was possibly underestimated. Among AZD1222 vaccinees, only 5 or 6 were seropositive at baseline. Repertoires were sampled only after the peak T cell response.

Second doses that came at about 4 or about 12 weeks were put together. This CDR3 contains 15 residues. CDR1 SGHTA and CDR2 FQGTGA come from the germline V gene. After removal of 5 bases from V and 7 bases from J, the junction contained 8 bases not matched to a gene. The data were produced by immunoSEQ multiplex PCR, yet TCRdb's version contains in-frame clones alone and is incomplete. The table records 85,000 to 95,000 clones, 89% of them present only once. For this clone: The antigen remains undetermined.

Sequencing was performed on peripheral blood, taken 28 days after the second AZD1222 dose. The V gene is TRBV7-3, the J gene TRBJ2-7; 13 bases map to TRBD2. This TCR was recovered from an adult who received the AZD1222 COVID-19 vaccine. For the CDR3, the DNA is TGTGCCAGCAGCGCAACTAGCGGGGGGGCCGGTGAGCAGTACTTC. It translates to CASSATSGGAGEQYF.